The present TCR beta chain was sequenced within a study of OX40 agonist ivuxolimab in advanced cancers. As for the study in general: An agonistic human IgG2 monoclonal antibody against OX40 (CD134) was given.

In the case of this clone: Its antigen remains unknown.

Libraries were prepared by immunoSEQ multiplex PCR; TCRdb keeps only in-frame clonotypes and omits some of them. The data show about 85,000 clones, with around 87% seen just once and 0.32% held by the top ten. On cycle 4 day 1 and cycle 7 day 1, as well as at baseline, blood was sampled. There are 18 residues in the CDR3. V lost 5 bases and J lost 0; bases outside the gene matches: 12. Germline V CDR1 and CDR2: SGHVS, FNYEAQ. Study conclusions and caveats: Determination of antigen specificity was not performed for the expanded peripheral T cells. Clonal expansion by week 6 occurred in CD4+ and CD8+ blood T cells (at 0.1 to 3.0 mg/kg).

V is TRBV7-6 and J is TRBJ1-1; 10 bases match TRBD1. The sample consisted of CD4+ or CD8+ T cells sorted from blood, taken in a trial of the OX40 agonist ivuxolimab. This receptor was identified in an adult with an advanced solid tumor such as melanoma, head and neck, liver or kidney cancer. CDR3 loop: CASSPLRQGATMNTEAFF. Here the CDR3 DNA reads TGTGCCAGCAGCCCCCTCCGACAGGGGGCAACAATGAACACTGAAGCTTTCTTT.